What follows is one T cell receptor beta chain and its context. If patients had autoimmune disease history or systemic immunosuppression, they were excluded. Blood was sampled at baseline, cycle 4 day 1, and cycle 7 day 1. Germline CDR1 is MNHEY and CDR2 is SMNVEV (reference sequence). The V end was cut by 8 bases, the J end by 8 bases, with 12 bases between. The length of the CDR3 is 11 residues. The data derive from a study of OX40 agonist ivuxolimab in advanced cancers. Using immunoSEQ multiplex PCR, the repertoire was profiled, and TCRdb retains in-frame clones only, with some absent. The sample lists tens of thousands of clones; about 85% were seen once.

The receptor's source is an adult with an advanced solid tumor such as melanoma, head and neck, liver or kidney cancer. This chain joins TRBV27 and TRBJ1-2; D is undetermined. Source: CD4+ or CD8+ T cells sorted from blood, taken in a trial of the OX40 agonist ivuxolimab. CDR3 protein: CASGSGRGYTF. In DNA form, the CDR3 reads TGTGCCAGCGGTTCGGGGAGAGGCTACACCTTC.